The 32 T cell receptor beta chains below were found in one sample sequenced in a study of vaccination effects on CD4 cells after COVID-19. These receptors have no known antigen. The assay was immunoSEQ multiplex PCR, and TCRdb's table has in-frame clones only and misses some. There are about 79,000 clones in the sample; 60% to 80% occur only once, and approximately 2% lies in the top ten. Expansion of antigen-specific CD4+ T cells with viral peptide pools was carried out by the ViraFEST assay before sequencing. Culture proceeded for about ten days, and CD4+ T cells were then isolated. Sequenced here: CD4+ T cells from PBMCs cultured with HCoV-229E spike peptides, sampled before COVID-19 vaccination. The receptors here all came from a human donor who received a COVID-19 vaccine.

The genes are TRBV6-5 and TRBJ1-1; 7 nucleotides align to TRBD1. The CDR3 has 15 residues. The ends lost 4 bases at V and 0 bases at J; junction bases unmatched: 5. From germline, CDR1 is MNHEY and CDR2 SVGAGI. Here the CDR3 reads CASSSGDSMNTEAFF. In DNA, the CDR3 is TGTGCCAGCAGTTCGGGGGACAGCATGAACACTGAAGCTTTCTTT.

V usage is TRBV30 and J usage is TRBJ2-6; D unresolved. Germline V lookup: CDR1 GTSNPN, CDR2 SVGIG (reference sequence). The CDR3 length is 12 residues. In DNA form, the CDR3 reads TGTGTCGTCACGACAGGGGCCAACGTCCTGACTTTC. This gives the protein CVVTTGANVLTF.

The rearrangement joins TRBV3-1 (or the pseudogene TRBV3-2) to TRBJ1-4; possibly TRBD1 for D (5 bases). V lost 4 bases and J 3 bases, leaving 15 bases between the germline ends. The CDR3 length is 16 residues. Per the germline V gene, CDR1 is LGHDT and CDR2 is YNNKEL (reference sequence). CDR3 region: CASSPAWDAANEKLFF. The CDR3 DNA sequence: TGTGCCAGCAGCCCAGCTTGGGACGCGGCTAATGAAAAACTGTTTTTT.

The V and J genes are TRBV10-1 and TRBJ1-4; no clear D. CDR3 length: 15 amino acids. CDR1 and CDR2 (germline): WNHNN, SYGVQD (reference sequence). V lost 8 bases and J lost 0, with 13 bases in between. CDR3: CASSPQLATNEKLFF. In DNA, the CDR3 is TGCGCCAGCTCTCCCCAACTTGCAACTAATGAAAAACTGTTTTTT.

This clone has only one observation. The chain's CDR3 is CATSRGGQGGNQPQHF. In nucleotides, the CDR3 is TGTGCCACCAGCAGAGGGGGACAGGGCGGCAATCAGCCCCAGCATTTT. This sequence joins TRBV15 and TRBJ1-5, with TRBD1 matching 9 bases. This CDR3 comprises 16 residues. From germline, CDR1 is LNHNV and CDR2 YYDKDF (reference sequence). V lost 1 base to trimming and J lost 2 bases; unmatched junction nucleotides: 3.

The chain employs TRBV5-4 and TRBJ2-3; D unresolved. The CDR3 consists of 16 residues. In germline, CDR1 is SGHNT, CDR2 YYREEE (reference sequence). V gave up 6 bases and J gave up 4 bases, with 21 bases separating them. The CDR3 coding sequence is TGTGCCAGCACCCAACAGACGACGGTCGGCGCAGATACGCAGTATTTT. Residues: CASTQQTTVGADTQYF.

The V gene is TRBV5-4, the J gene TRBJ1-6; TRBD1 matches at 11 bases. The germline CDR1 and CDR2 sequences are SGHNT and YYREEE (reference sequence). CDR3 size: 16 residues. Trimming took 0 bases from V and 9 from J; bases not matched to a gene: 5. The CDR3 loop reads CASSLVGGTGGSPLHF. The CDR3 bases are TGTGCCAGCAGCTTGGTAGGTGGGACAGGGGGTTCACCCCTCCACTTT. Using reference TRBV5-4 and TRBJ1-6 for the parts outside the CDR3, the full variable domain is ETGVTQSPTHLIKTRGQQVTLRCSSQSGHNTVSWYQQALGQGPQFIFQYYREEENGRGNFPPRFSGLQFPNYSSELNVNALELDDSALYLCASSLVGGTGGSPLHFGNGTRLTVT.

The chain recombines TRBV6-5 with TRBJ1-1; maybe TRBD1 (5 bases). The V gene's germline CDR1 is MNHEY and CDR2 SVGAGI. V lost 4 bases, J lost 2 bases, and 14 bases lay in between. CDR3 length: 15 amino acids. The CDR3 sequence: CASSSYGGYNTEAFF. The CDR3 DNA reads TGTGCCAGCAGTTCCTACGGGGGATACAACACTGAAGCTTTCTTT.

The chain combines TRBV2 with TRBJ1-1; unclear D gene. The CDR3 spans 10 residues. Germline V gene sequence: CDR1 SNHLY, CDR2 FYNNEI. V was shortened by 6 bases and J by 1 base, with 0 bases between the two germline ends. In DNA, the CDR3 is TGTGCCAGCAGGAACACTGAAGCTTTCTTT. The encoded protein is CASRNTEAFF.

The chain links TRBV30 to TRBJ2-2; TRBD1 matches at 7 bases. The J segment lost 2 bases and the V segment lost 2 bases, leaving 8 bases of the junction unmatched. Per germline, CDR1 GTSNPN and CDR2 SVGIG (reference sequence). The CDR3 is 16 residues long. CDR3 region: CAWSWRTGFNTGELFF. The CDR3 DNA reads as TGTGCCTGGAGTTGGAGGACAGGTTTTAACACCGGGGAGCTGTTTTTT. Full variable domain (missing parts from reference TRBV30 and TRBJ2-2): SQTIHQWPATLVQPVGSPLSLECTVEGTSNPNLYWYRQAAGRGLQLLFYSVGIGQISSEVPQNLSASRPQDRQFILSSKKLLLSDSGFYLCAWSWRTGFNTGELFFGEGSRLTVL.

The CDR3 coding sequence is TGTGCCAGCAGCTTTGGACAGGGAAAAAACACCATATATTTT. This encodes CASSFGQGKNTIYF. The chain is built from TRBV9 and TRBJ1-3; 8 bases map to TRBD1. CDR1 is SGDLS, CDR2 YYNGEE, per germline. J was trimmed by 6 bases and V by 4 bases; bases with no gene match: 6. This CDR3 has 14 residues.

V is TRBV5-1 and J is TRBJ1-6, with D hard to call. There are 13 residues in the CDR3. The V gene's germline CDR1 is SGHRS and CDR2 YFSETQ. V was clipped by 3 bases and J by 13 bases, with 14 bases between them. The CDR3 DNA sequence: TGCGCCAGCAGCTCGGACGGCGTTTCGCCCCTCCACTTT. This gives the protein CASSSDGVSPLHF. The complete variable domain, with remaining parts taken from reference TRBV5-1 and TRBJ1-6, reads KAGVTQTPRYLIKTRGQQVTLSCSPISGHRSVSWYQQTPGQGLQFLFEYFSETQRNKGNFPGRFSGRQFSNSRSEMNVSTLELGDSALYLCASSSDGVSPLHFGNGTRLTVT.

This rearrangement joins TRBV19 to TRBJ1-5, with 10 bases lining up with TRBD1. Trimming took 6 bases from V and 0 from J; bases not matched to a gene: 11. Germline loops: CDR1 LNHDA, CDR2 SQIVND (reference sequence). CDR3 length: 18 amino acids. The CDR3 DNA reads as TGTGCCAGTAGGACAGGGGGCGACGCAGCTTATAGCAATCAGCCCCAGCATTTT. Its translation: CASRTGGDAAYSNQPQHF.

This rearrangement joins TRBV6-1 to TRBJ2-5; TRBD2 is a possible D gene (6 bases). V was shortened by 0 bases and J by 5 bases, with 13 bases between the two germline ends. Germline V lookup: CDR1 MNHNS, CDR2 SASEGT. The CDR3 totals 15 residues. In nucleotides, the CDR3 is TGTGCCAGCAGTGAAGCCCGGGGGTTAGGTGAGACCCAGTACTTC. Translated: CASSEARGLGETQYF.

The chain carries TRBV6-1 and TRBJ2-6; 10 bases agree with TRBD2. J lost 0 bases, V lost 2 bases, and 22 bases had no gene match. Germline CDR1 and CDR2: MNHNS and SASEGT. There are 24 residues in the CDR3. The DNA for the CDR3 is TGTGCCAGCAGTGAAAAATTGGTCCCTCTAGCGGGGGATTCTTTTATCTCTGGGGCCAACGTCCTGACTTTC. Protein product: CASSEKLVPLAGDSFISGANVLTF.

The chain couples TRBV9 to TRBJ1-2; D ambiguous. V was trimmed by 2 bases and J by 5 bases, leaving 16 bases between them. This CDR3 has 15 residues. Germline CDR1 SGDLS, CDR2 YYNGEE. The CDR3, as DNA: TGTGCCAGCAGCGTGACGTTTGGACGTTCTTATGGCTACACCTTC. It codes for CASSVTFGRSYGYTF.

The V and J genes are TRBV18 and TRBJ1-1, with a tentative D call TRBD1 (5 bases). CDR1 and CDR2 (germline): KGHSH, LQKENI. Trimming removed 0 bases from V and 3 bases from J, with 11 bases in between. The CDR3 sequence is 15 residues long. CDR3 sequence (DNA): TGTGCCAGCTCACCACCGATGGGGCCGGACACTGAAGCTTTCTTT. This translates into CASSPPMGPDTEAFF.

This clone was seen only once. The chain combines TRBV27 with TRBJ1-5; 9 bases fit TRBD1. The CDR3 covers 16 residues. The J segment lost 7 bases and the V segment lost 5 bases, leaving 12 bases of the junction unmatched. Germline V lookup: CDR1 MNHEY, CDR2 SMNVEV (reference sequence). CDR3 sequence reads: CASSPLGTGKMQPQHF. DNA for the CDR3: TGTGCCAGCAGTCCACTTGGGACAGGGAAAATGCAGCCCCAGCATTTT.

The chain joins TRBV6-5 to TRBJ1-5, with D unclear. Germline assignment: CDR1 MNHEY and CDR2 SVGAGI. The CDR3 runs 15 residues. The ends were cut back, 4 bases at V and 5 bases at J, with 15 bases in the middle. The CDR3 DNA follows: TGTGCCAGCAGTTCTCCGTCGGGCTATGATCAGCCCCAGCATTTT. Translating gives CASSSPSGYDQPQHF.

The gene calls are TRBV11-2 and TRBJ2-2; 10 bases line up with TRBD2. The germline V gene has CDR1 SGHAT and CDR2 FQNNGV. With 2 bases clipped from V and 1 base from J, the junction kept 1 base outside the gene matches. There are 16 residues in the CDR3. As DNA, the CDR3 is TGTGCCAGCAGCTTACGGACTAGCGGGAACACCGGGGAGCTGTTTTTT. Protein: CASSLRTSGNTGELFF.

This clone was detected only a few times. The chain carries TRBV11-2 and TRBJ2-1; TRBD2 agrees at 7 bases. Germline assignment: CDR1 SGHAT and CDR2 FQNNGV. CDR3 length equals 14 residues. V lost 3 bases to trimming and J lost 4 bases; unmatched junction nucleotides: 3. The CDR3 sequence: CASSFVGGYNEQFF. The CDR3 DNA reads as TGTGCCAGCAGCTTTGTGGGGGGGTACAATGAGCAGTTCTTC. Full variable domain (rest looked up from reference TRBV11-2 and TRBJ2-1): EAGVAQSPRYKIIEKRQSVAFWCNPISGHATLYWYQQILGQGPKLLIQFQNNGVVDDSQLPKDRFSAERLKGVDSTLKIQPAKLEDSAVYLCASSFVGGYNEQFFGPGTRLTVL.

V and J are TRBV29-1 and TRBJ2-5; D perhaps matches TRBD2 (7 bases). The CDR3 length is 12 residues. The germline V gene has CDR1 SQVTM and CDR2 ANQGSEA. Trimming removed 3 bases at V and 5 bases at J, with 10 bases between. CDR3 region: CSVEAGAETQYF. The DNA for the CDR3 is TGCAGCGTTGAGGCGGGGGCGGAGACCCAGTACTTC.

The V call is TRBV2, the J call TRBJ1-4; D unresolved. In germline, CDR1 is SNHLY, CDR2 FYNNEI. This CDR3 spans 14 amino acids. Between the trimmed V and J ends, which lost 5 bases and 4 bases, there was a span of 11 bases. The CDR3 DNA sequence: TGTGCCAGCAGTCGGAGAACTAATAATGAAAAACTGTTTTTT. Protein: CASSRRTNNEKLFF.

This clone was counted a few times. This chain connects TRBV3-1 (or the pseudogene TRBV3-2) to TRBJ1-1; weak D call: TRBD1 (5 bases). This CDR3 spans 14 amino acids. Germline-derived CDR1 and CDR2 are LGHDT and YNNKEL (reference sequence). V lost 2 bases, J lost 5 bases, and 12 bases lay in between. CDR3 protein: CASSQPGWGTEAFF. The CDR3 DNA follows: TGTGCCAGCAGCCAACCGGGCTGGGGGACTGAAGCTTTCTTT.

The chain is built from TRBV5-1 and TRBJ2-3; TRBD1 might be the D (6 bases). The CDR3 has 15 amino acids. Trimming took off 5 bases at V and 2 bases at J, with 15 bases between the two ends. CDR1 is SGHRS, CDR2 YFSETQ, per germline. CDR3 in DNA: TGCGCCAGCAGTTATGACAGGCCCAACACAGATACGCAGTATTTT. This translates into CASSYDRPNTDTQYF. Combining the CDR3 with reference TRBV5-1 and TRBJ2-3 gives the whole variable domain KAGVTQTPRYLIKTRGQQVTLSCSPISGHRSVSWYQQTPGQGLQFLFEYFSETQRNKGNFPGRFSGRQFSNSRSEMNVSTLELGDSALYLCASSYDRPNTDTQYFGPGTRLTVL.

In this sample, this clone turned up a few times. The rearrangement joins TRBV6-2 or TRBV6-3 to TRBJ1-5, with D possibly TRBD1 on 5 matching bases. Trimming took off 5 bases at V and 2 bases at J, with 13 bases between the two ends. The CDR3 consists of 15 residues. Per the germline V gene, CDR1 is MNHEY and CDR2 is SVGEGT. The CDR3 region is CASSGGGGGNQPQHF. The CDR3 nucleotides read TGTGCCAGCAGTGGCGGGGGGGGAGGCAATCAGCCCCAGCATTTT.

The J gene is TRBJ2-2, the V gene TRBV9; possible D gene TRBD2, 7 bases. Deletions cut 6 bases from V and 5 bases from J, with 20 bases between. Germline assignment: CDR1 SGDLS and CDR2 YYNGEE. The CDR3 is made up of 16 amino acids. As DNA, the CDR3 is TGTGCCAGCACCCTGAGGGGGGGACACGAAACCGGGGAGCTGTTTTTT. Its protein is CASTLRGGHETGELFF. The variable domain in full, with the rest retrieved from reference TRBV9 and TRBJ2-2, is DSGVTQTPKHLITATGQRVTLRCSPRSGDLSVYWYQQSLDQGLQFLIQYYNGEERAKGNILERFSAQQFPDLHSELNLSSLELGDSALYFCASTLRGGHETGELFFGEGSRLTVL.

The V call is TRBV6-2 or TRBV6-3, the J call TRBJ2-1; TRBD2 aligns across 9 bases. V shed 5 bases, J shed 0 bases, and the junction held 11 bases outside the gene matches. There are 18 residues in the CDR3. Germline V CDR1 and CDR2: MNHEY, SVGEGT. This CDR3 reads CASSPRAGRGGSYNEQFF. The DNA for the CDR3 is TGTGCCAGCAGTCCCCGTGCAGGGCGGGGGGGCTCCTACAATGAGCAGTTCTTC.

This clone was found a few times. This sequence joins TRBV18 and TRBJ2-2; no reliable D call. The CDR3 runs 13 residues. Trimming cost V 4 bases and J 1 base, with 4 bases left between them. Germline loops: CDR1 KGHSH, CDR2 LQKENI. The CDR3, as DNA: TGTGCCAGCTCACTACGGAACACCGGGGAGCTGTTTTTT. Its translation is CASSLRNTGELFF.

The chain recombines TRBV10-3 with TRBJ2-7; D assignment may be TRBD1 or TRBD2 (5 bases each). Trimming cost V 0 bases and J 0 bases, with 9 bases left between them. The germline V gene has CDR1 ENHRY and CDR2 SYGVKD. The CDR3 covers 15 residues. The CDR3 DNA reads TGTGCCATCAGTGAGTCGGGGGATTCCTCCTACGAGCAGTACGTC. Protein product: CAISESGDSSYEQYV.

In its sample, this clone was seen a few times. The chain joins TRBV6-4 to TRBJ2-2; maybe TRBD2 (6 bases). CDR1 is MRHNA, CDR2 SNTAGT, per germline. Trimming removed 4 bases from V and 4 bases from J, with 13 bases in between. CDR3 length: 15 residues. The CDR3 sequence: CASSGDARGTGELFF. For the CDR3, the DNA is TGTGCCAGCAGTGGCGACGCGCGGGGCACCGGGGAGCTGTTTTTT.

This chain connects TRBV5-1 to TRBJ2-5; tentatively, D is TRBD1 or TRBD2 (5 bases each). V lost 0 bases to trimming and J lost 5 bases, with 17 bases between them. This CDR3 has 16 residues. The germline CDR1 and CDR2 sequences are SGHRS and YFSETQ. The CDR3 region has the DNA TGCGCCAGCAGCTTGGTTAACGGGGCCATAGGGGAGACCCAGTACTTC. It encodes CASSLVNGAIGETQYF.